A selection of T cell receptor beta chains follows, all from one sample in a study of cytomegalovirus exposure and HLA in healthy donors. The method was immunoSEQ multiplex PCR; TCRdb's version includes in-frame clones alone and lacks a portion of them. The sample table includes about 79,000 clones. Sequencing was performed on PBMCs. The receptor set was obtained from a young man in good health and CMV-seronegative. CDR3s include the opening cysteine and the closing phenylalanine or tryptophan. A D gene is named only where the DNA matches it firmly.

V gene	CDR3 length	D gene	J gene	CDR3 protein	CDR3 DNA
TRBV5-4	14	-	TRBJ1-2	CASSPQQGPYGYTF	TGTGCCAGCAGCCCGCAACAGGGACCCTATGGCTACACCTTC
TRBV2	13	-	TRBJ1-5	CASKYGGNQPQHF	TGTGCCAGCAAGTACGGTGGCAATCAGCCCCAGCATTTT
TRBV29-1	12	-	TRBJ2-5	CSVHGDRETQYF	TGCAGCGTCCACGGGGATAGAGAGACCCAGTACTTC
TRBV7-9	14	-	TRBJ2-7	CASSLPTDNYEQYF	TGTGCCAGCAGCCTCCCCACGGACAATTACGAGCAGTACTTC
TRBV7-9	16	TRBD1	TRBJ2-7	CASSSDGDRPTYEQYF	TGTGCCAGCAGCTCCGATGGGGACAGACCCACCTACGAGCAGTACTTC
TRBV19	15	TRBD1	TRBJ1-4	CASSSHRGQGEKLFF	TGTGCCAGTAGTTCCCACAGGGGGCAGGGTGAAAAACTGTTTTTT
TRBV19	14	TRBD1	TRBJ1-4	CASSMHRGNEKLFF	TGTGCCAGTAGTATGCACAGGGGGAATGAAAAACTGTTTTTT
TRBV11-3	15	TRBD2	TRBJ2-7	CASSFGRGATYEQYF	TGTGCCAGCAGCTTTGGGAGGGGAGCCACCTACGAGCAGTACTTC
TRBV13	14	-	TRBJ1-4	CASSLETSREKLFF	TGTGCCAGCAGCCTAGAGACCTCCAGGGAAAAACTGTTTTTT
TRBV7-8	14	-	TRBJ2-5	CASSLVTSGETQYF	TGTGCCAGCAGCTTAGTTACGTCCGGAGAGACCCAGTACTTC
TRBV6-6	13	-	TRBJ1-5	CASSYIIDQPQHF	TGTGCCAGCAGTTATATCATAGATCAGCCCCAGCATTTT
TRBV19	14	-	TRBJ2-4	CASSIGGGANIQYF	TGTGCCAGTAGTATAGGAGGTGGGGCGAACATTCAGTACTTC
TRBV30	16	-	TRBJ2-1	CAGTGQRVPSYNEQFF	TGTGCCGGAACCGGACAAAGAGTCCCCTCCTACAATGAGCAGTTCTTC
TRBV7-9	16	TRBD1	TRBJ1-4	CASSSTGPRTNEKLFF	TGTGCCAGCAGCTCGACAGGGCCTAGGACTAATGAAAAACTGTTTTTT
TRBV7-8	14	TRBD1	TRBJ2-4	CASSQGAAKNIQYF	TGTGCCAGCAGCCAGGGGGCAGCCAAAAACATTCAGTACTTC
TRBV9	13	-	TRBJ1-1	CASSVGPRVEAFF	TGTGCCAGCAGCGTAGGCCCACGGGTTGAAGCTTTCTTT
TRBV6-5	11	-	TRBJ1-2	CASRGDYGYTF	TGTGCCAGCAGGGGAGACTATGGCTACACCTTC
TRBV6-5	14	TRBD2	TRBJ2-7	CASSVLAAAYEQYF	TGTGCCAGCAGTGTACTAGCGGCCGCCTACGAGCAGTACTTC
TRBV19	15	-	TRBJ1-4	CASKGEGDTNEKLFF	TGTGCCAGTAAAGGGGAAGGGGATACTAATGAAAAACTGTTTTTT
TRBV10-3	12	TRBD1	TRBJ2-5	CASSGGDETQYF	TGTGCCTCTTCAGGGGGCGACGAGACCCAGTACTTC
TRBV19	13	TRBD1	TRBJ2-2	CANRDSNTGELFF	TGTGCCAATCGGGACAGTAACACCGGGGAGCTGTTTTTT
TRBV10-3	13	TRBD1	TRBJ2-7	CAISGTGAYEQYF	TGTGCCATCAGTGGGACAGGGGCCTACGAGCAGTACTTC
TRBV6-5	13	-	TRBJ1-2	CASRFLQGPLSTF	TGTGCCAGCAGATTTCTCCAGGGGCCGTTAAGCACCTTC
TRBV5-1	13	TRBD2	TRBJ2-5	CASTLAGEETQYF	TGTGCCAGCACCCTAGCGGGAGAAGAGACCCAGTACTTC
TRBV15	16	TRBD1	TRBJ2-3	CATSRWDSGGTDTQYF	TGTGCCACCAGCCGATGGGACAGTGGAGGCACAGATACGCAGTATTTT
TRBV5-8	14	TRBD1	TRBJ1-5	CASSFTGGRQPQHF	TGTGCCAGCAGCTTCACAGGGGGTCGGCAGCCCCAGCATTTT
TRBV5-1	13	-	TRBJ2-7	CASRPRGTYEQYF	TGCGCCAGCAGACCGAGGGGGACCTACGAGCAGTACTTC
TRBV13	13	-	TRBJ2-5	CASSLTNQETQYF	TGTGCCAGCAGCTTAACTAACCAAGAGACCCAGTACTTC
TRBV4-1	14	-	TRBJ1-1	CASSQTGLGTEAFF	TGCGCCAGCAGCCAAACAGGGTTGGGCACTGAAGCTTTCTTT
TRBV7-9	15	-	TRBJ2-5	CASSLVTEYQETQYF	TGTGCCAGCAGCTTAGTGACAGAGTACCAAGAGACCCAGTACTTC
TRBV19	16	-	TRBJ1-1	CASSIILGRGNTEAFF	TGTGCCAGTAGTATTATCCTGGGGCGGGGGAACACTGAAGCTTTCTTT
TRBV27	14	-	TRBJ1-2	CASSFGRGLYGYTF	TGTGCCAGCAGTTTTGGCCGGGGACTCTATGGCTACACCTTC
TRBV11-2	14	-	TRBJ2-7	CASSLGQHSYEQYF	TGTGCCAGCAGCTTAGGGCAGCACAGCTACGAGCAGTACTTC
TRBV20-1	11	TRBD1	TRBJ2-5	CSAAGGETQYF	TGCAGTGCAGCAGGGGGCGAGACCCAGTACTTC
TRBV20-1	10	-	TRBJ1-2	CSARGAGYTF	TGCAGTGCTAGGGGAGCTGGCTACACCTTC
TRBV9	16	TRBD2	TRBJ2-7	CASSVAGGGGVYEQYF	TGTGCCAGCAGCGTAGCGGGAGGTGGAGGGGTCTACGAGCAGTACTTC
TRBV19	16	TRBD1	TRBJ2-3	CASNPFGTGFKDTQYF	TGTGCCAGTAACCCCTTCGGGACAGGATTTAAAGATACGCAGTATTTT
TRBV2	14	TRBD2	TRBJ2-5	CASETSGGEETQYF	TGTGCCAGCGAGACTAGCGGGGGGGAAGAGACCCAGTACTTC
TRBV5-1	16	TRBD1	TRBJ1-5	CASSLDRRWSNQPQHF	TGCGCCAGCAGCCTGGACAGGCGGTGGAGCAATCAGCCCCAGCATTTT
TRBV27	15	-	TRBJ2-7	CASRPTGDSSYEQYF	TGTGCCAGCAGACCCACTGGTGATAGCTCCTACGAGCAGTACTTC
TRBV7-3	13	-	TRBJ1-2	CASSSDGSYGYTF	TGTGCCAGCAGCTCGGACGGGAGCTATGGCTACACCTTC
TRBV19	16	-	TRBJ2-7	CASSTRPTGEHYEQYF	TGTGCCAGTAGTACCCGGCCTACGGGGGAACACTACGAGCAGTACTTC
TRBV21-1	12	-	TRBJ1-1	CASSKVAAEAFF	TGTGCCAGCAGCAAGGTAGCGGCTGAAGCTTTCTTT
TRBV7-9	13	-	TRBJ1-1	CASSQLWGGEAFF	TGTGCCAGCAGCCAACTATGGGGAGGTGAAGCTTTCTTT
TRBV18	12	-	TRBJ2-7	CASSPDSLEQYF	TGTGCCAGCTCACCTGACAGTCTCGAGCAGTACTTC
TRBV7-6	14	TRBD1	TRBJ1-2	CASSEGTGSDGYTF	TGTGCCAGCAGCGAGGGGACAGGGAGTGATGGCTACACCTTC
TRBV7-2	15	TRBD1	TRBJ1-5	CASSPPGQGAQPQHF	TGTGCCAGCAGCCCACCGGGACAGGGGGCCCAGCCCCAGCATTTT
TRBV6-5	15	TRBD1	TRBJ1-5	CASSPLGQGNQPQHF	TGTGCCAGCAGCCCCCTGGGACAGGGCAATCAGCCCCAGCATTTT
TRBV29-1	13	TRBD2	TRBJ2-2	CSVVTSVTGELFF	TGCAGCGTTGTTACTAGCGTCACCGGGGAGCTGTTTTTT
TRBV7-9	16	TRBD2	TRBJ2-1	CASSSGLAGRYNEQFF	TGTGCCAGCAGCTCCGGACTAGCGGGAAGATACAATGAGCAGTTCTTC
TRBV28	15	TRBD1	TRBJ2-7	CASRPTGTGRYEQYF	TGTGCCAGCAGACCGACCGGGACAGGGCGGTACGAGCAGTACTTC
TRBV27	15	TRBD1	TRBJ1-2	CASSPGTAANYGYTF	TGTGCCAGCAGTCCGGGGACAGCAGCTAACTATGGCTACACCTTC
TRBV7-3	16	TRBD1	TRBJ2-1	CASSSTGGSSYNEQFF	TGTGCCAGCAGCTCGACAGGGGGGAGCTCCTACAATGAGCAGTTCTTC
TRBV2	16	-	TRBJ1-1	CASSSIFDRRNTEAFF	TGTGCCAGCAGTTCTATTTTCGACAGGAGGAACACTGAAGCTTTCTTT
TRBV19	14	-	TRBJ1-1	CASSRGAMNTEAFF	TGTGCCAGTAGTCGGGGGGCAATGAACACTGAAGCTTTCTTT
TRBV6-1	13	-	TRBJ2-5	CASRRGTQETQYF	TGTGCCAGCCGGAGAGGGACTCAAGAGACCCAGTACTTC
TRBV7-9	14	-	TRBJ2-2	CASSPRHSTGELFF	TGTGCCAGCAGCCCAAGGCACAGCACCGGGGAGCTGTTTTTT
TRBV10-3	12	TRBD2	TRBJ2-1	CSGASGYNEQFF	TGTTCCGGCGCTAGCGGCTACAATGAGCAGTTCTTC
TRBV5-1	12	-	TRBJ2-3	CASSLITDTQYF	TGCGCCAGCAGCTTGATAACAGATACGCAGTATTTT
TRBV6-5	15	-	TRBJ1-1	CASSGHRVMNTEAFF	TGTGCCAGCAGTGGCCACAGGGTTATGAACACTGAAGCTTTCTTT